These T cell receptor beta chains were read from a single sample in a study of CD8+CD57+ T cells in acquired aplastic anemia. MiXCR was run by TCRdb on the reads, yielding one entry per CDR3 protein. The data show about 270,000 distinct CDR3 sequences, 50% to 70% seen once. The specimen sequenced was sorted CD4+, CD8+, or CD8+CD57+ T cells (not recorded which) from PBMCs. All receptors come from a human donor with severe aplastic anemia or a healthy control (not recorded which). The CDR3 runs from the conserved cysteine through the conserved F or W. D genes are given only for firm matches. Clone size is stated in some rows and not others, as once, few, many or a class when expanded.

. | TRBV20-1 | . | CSAGTPLNTEAFF
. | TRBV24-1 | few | CATSVGRGTEAFF
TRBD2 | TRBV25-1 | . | CASTAAGLAGNNEQFF
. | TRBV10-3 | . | CAISERTAATEAFF
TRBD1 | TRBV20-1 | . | CSARDRDRGPDYGYTF
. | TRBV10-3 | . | CAISGGLSSTDTQYF
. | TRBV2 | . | CASSPQETGYGYTF
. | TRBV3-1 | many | CASSQSQGPGNTIYF
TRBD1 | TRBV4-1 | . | CASSQKMTGRDYGYTF
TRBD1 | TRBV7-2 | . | CASTTGQFLNSPLHF
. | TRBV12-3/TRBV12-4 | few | CAGSRVGAEAFF
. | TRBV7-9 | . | CASSLDSNNSPLHF
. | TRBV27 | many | CASSVTGPYEQYF
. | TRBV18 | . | CASSLSSTRYEQLF
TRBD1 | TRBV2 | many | CASSGGQGVLYEQYF
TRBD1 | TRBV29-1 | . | CSVRTGGARTEAFF
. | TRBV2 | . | CASTEGGLITEAFF
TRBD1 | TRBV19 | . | CASSDEQGSHEQYF
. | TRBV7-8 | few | CASSFAGRTEAFF
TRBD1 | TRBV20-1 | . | CSRDRANTEAFF
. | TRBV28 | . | CASSLSGQLGYTF
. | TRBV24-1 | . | CATSDFLHNQPQHF
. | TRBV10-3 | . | CASSYSRGMGAFF
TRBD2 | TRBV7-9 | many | CASSQGLASGETQYF
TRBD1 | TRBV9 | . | CASSVGGTGGSRGYTF
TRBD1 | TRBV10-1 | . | CASSDPGQGIGYTF
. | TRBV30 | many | CAWSTGGFNQPQHF
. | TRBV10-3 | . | CAISEGDGGNQPQHF
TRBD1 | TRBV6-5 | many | CASSYSTGRENTEAFF
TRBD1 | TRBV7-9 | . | CASSLALGTGEVLGTNEKLFF
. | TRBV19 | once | CASTTSAGEAFF
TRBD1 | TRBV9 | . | CASSSRDSYNLPLHF
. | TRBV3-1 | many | CASSQGRYEQYF
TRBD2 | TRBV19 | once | CASSIAPSGGIHAQYF
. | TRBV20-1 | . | CSASHRVF
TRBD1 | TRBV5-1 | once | CASTPSGDRGETQYF
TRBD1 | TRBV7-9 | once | CASSPRDRGRPYEQYF
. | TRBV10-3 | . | CAISEGTGQNTGELFF
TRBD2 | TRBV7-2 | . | CASSPAGGPFEQFF
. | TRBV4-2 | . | CASSQDKENYGYTF
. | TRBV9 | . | CASSFTPGQYRTDTQYF
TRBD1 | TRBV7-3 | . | CASSPDRGGEQFF
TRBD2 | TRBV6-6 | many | CASSYSSGGGRSYNEQFF
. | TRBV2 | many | CASTTAGGNTIYF
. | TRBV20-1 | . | CSARWDRVNTEAFF
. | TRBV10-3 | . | CAIRDQVDTRYF
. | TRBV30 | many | CAWSVIGGASGGYTF
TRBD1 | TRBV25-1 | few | CASSAGGGTDTQYF
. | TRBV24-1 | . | CASSWTFQQGNTEAFF
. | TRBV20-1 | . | CSARDFGTSYEQYF
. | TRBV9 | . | CASSLNEGNYEQYF
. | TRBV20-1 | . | CSAQNLGQQNTEAFF
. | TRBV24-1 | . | CATSDSGASGNTIYF
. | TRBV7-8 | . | CATSSQPGYEQYF
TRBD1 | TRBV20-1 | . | CSAEGQGSYEQYF
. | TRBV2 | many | CASRLTESSDTTDTQYF
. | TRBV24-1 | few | CATSDFVTGQETQYF
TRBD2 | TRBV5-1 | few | CASSLRGVGTDTQFF
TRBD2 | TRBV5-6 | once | CASSLEERGEETQYF